Sequencing of this T cell receptor (beta chain) was carried out in a study of neurological immune-mediated disorders. Germline CDR1 is SQVTM and CDR2 is ANQGSEA. Trimming cost V 8 bases and J 2 bases; bases outside gene matches: 6. CDR3 size: 14 residues. TCRdb re-called the 5' RACE reads with MiXCR, one entry per CDR3 protein. The table lists approximately 50,000 distinct CDR3 sequences, approximately 3.9% of them singletons, with over 5% in the top ten. In its sample, this clonotype was seen many times. This sequence joins TRBV29-1 and TRBJ2-6; 7 bases line up with TRBD2. The sequence was obtained from a man aged 55 to 69 with multiple sclerosis. Sequences were obtained from PBMCs. In DNA, the CDR3 is TGCAGCAAACGGGAGGAGGCTGGGGCCAACGTCCTGACTTTC. Amino acid sequence: CSKREEAGANVLTF.